Below are 6 T cell receptor beta chains sequenced from a single sample in a study of blood T cell repertoires in COVID-19. Measured with immunoSEQ multiplex PCR; TCRdb has only the in-frame clones, and not every one. The sample carries 300,000 to 400,000 clones, roughly 90% recorded once. The sequenced sample consisted of peripheral blood. The source is a man between 25 and 39 years old with COVID-19, enrolled during active disease.

This clone was picked up one time. This chain uses TRBV10-3 with TRBJ2-7; D is ambiguous. The CDR3 spans 11 residues. Germline V gene lookup returns CDR1 ENHRY and CDR2 SYGVKD. V was shortened by 4 bases and J by 3 bases, with 4 bases between the two germline ends. CDR3 residues: CAISGNYEQYF. DNA of the CDR3: TGTGCCATCAGTGGTAACTACGAGCAGTACTTC.

This clone was found a few times. The same CDR3 can be traced to other DNA sequences in this sample. The chain couples TRBV6-5 to TRBJ1-2; TRBD1 aligns across 7 bases. Trimming cost V 6 bases and J 0 bases; bases outside gene matches: 7. The CDR3 has 15 residues. Looked up from germline, CDR1 is MNHEY and CDR2 is SVGAGI. The CDR3 protein is CASRSPGQTNYGYTF. CDR3 DNA sequence: TGTGCCAGCAGGTCCCCGGGACAGACTAACTATGGCTACACCTTC.

The chain has TRBV9 and TRBJ1-6, with a weak D call TRBD1 (5 bases). The length of the CDR3 is 11 residues. V was shortened by 7 bases and J by 7 bases, with 6 bases between the two germline ends. CDR1 is SGDLS and CDR2 is YYNGEE in the germline V gene. CDR3 in amino acids: CASGGNSPLHF. The CDR3 DNA reads TGTGCCAGCGGGGGGAATTCACCCCTCCACTTT.

This CDR3 reads CASSKTGSGNQPQHF. The CDR3 nucleotides read TGTGCCAGTAGTAAAACAGGGAGTGGCAATCAGCCCCAGCATTTT. The J gene is TRBJ1-5, the V gene TRBV19, with a weak D call TRBD1 (6 bases). CDR1 and CDR2 from the germline V gene are LNHDA and SQIVND (reference sequence). Trimming cost V 4 bases and J 2 bases, with 12 bases left between them. The CDR3 is made up of 15 amino acids.

The chain employs TRBV5-1 and TRBJ2-5; D may be TRBD1 (5 bases). Germline assignment: CDR1 SGHRS and CDR2 YFSETQ. The CDR3 has 15 amino acids. Trimming pared 0 bases from V and 3 bases from J, leaving 12 bases between. CDR3 in amino acids: CASSLGQPAKETQYF. In DNA form, the CDR3 reads TGCGCCAGCAGCTTGGGACAGCCTGCTAAAGAGACCCAGTACTTC. Using reference TRBV5-1 and TRBJ2-5 for the parts outside the CDR3, the full variable domain is KAGVTQTPRYLIKTRGQQVTLSCSPISGHRSVSWYQQTPGQGLQFLFEYFSETQRNKGNFPGRFSGRQFSNSRSEMNVSTLELGDSALYLCASSLGQPAKETQYFGPGTRLLVL.

For this clone: A read error may produce the germline difference seen at one junction end. J is TRBJ2-1 and V is TRBV11-1, with TRBD2 identical over 12 bases. The CDR3 is made up of 15 amino acids. CDR1 is SGHAT and CDR2 is FQDESV in the germline V gene (reference sequence). CDR3 DNA: TGTGCCAGCACCTTACTAGCGGGGGGATTTGATGAGCAGTTCTTC. Its protein product is CASTLLAGGFDEQFF.